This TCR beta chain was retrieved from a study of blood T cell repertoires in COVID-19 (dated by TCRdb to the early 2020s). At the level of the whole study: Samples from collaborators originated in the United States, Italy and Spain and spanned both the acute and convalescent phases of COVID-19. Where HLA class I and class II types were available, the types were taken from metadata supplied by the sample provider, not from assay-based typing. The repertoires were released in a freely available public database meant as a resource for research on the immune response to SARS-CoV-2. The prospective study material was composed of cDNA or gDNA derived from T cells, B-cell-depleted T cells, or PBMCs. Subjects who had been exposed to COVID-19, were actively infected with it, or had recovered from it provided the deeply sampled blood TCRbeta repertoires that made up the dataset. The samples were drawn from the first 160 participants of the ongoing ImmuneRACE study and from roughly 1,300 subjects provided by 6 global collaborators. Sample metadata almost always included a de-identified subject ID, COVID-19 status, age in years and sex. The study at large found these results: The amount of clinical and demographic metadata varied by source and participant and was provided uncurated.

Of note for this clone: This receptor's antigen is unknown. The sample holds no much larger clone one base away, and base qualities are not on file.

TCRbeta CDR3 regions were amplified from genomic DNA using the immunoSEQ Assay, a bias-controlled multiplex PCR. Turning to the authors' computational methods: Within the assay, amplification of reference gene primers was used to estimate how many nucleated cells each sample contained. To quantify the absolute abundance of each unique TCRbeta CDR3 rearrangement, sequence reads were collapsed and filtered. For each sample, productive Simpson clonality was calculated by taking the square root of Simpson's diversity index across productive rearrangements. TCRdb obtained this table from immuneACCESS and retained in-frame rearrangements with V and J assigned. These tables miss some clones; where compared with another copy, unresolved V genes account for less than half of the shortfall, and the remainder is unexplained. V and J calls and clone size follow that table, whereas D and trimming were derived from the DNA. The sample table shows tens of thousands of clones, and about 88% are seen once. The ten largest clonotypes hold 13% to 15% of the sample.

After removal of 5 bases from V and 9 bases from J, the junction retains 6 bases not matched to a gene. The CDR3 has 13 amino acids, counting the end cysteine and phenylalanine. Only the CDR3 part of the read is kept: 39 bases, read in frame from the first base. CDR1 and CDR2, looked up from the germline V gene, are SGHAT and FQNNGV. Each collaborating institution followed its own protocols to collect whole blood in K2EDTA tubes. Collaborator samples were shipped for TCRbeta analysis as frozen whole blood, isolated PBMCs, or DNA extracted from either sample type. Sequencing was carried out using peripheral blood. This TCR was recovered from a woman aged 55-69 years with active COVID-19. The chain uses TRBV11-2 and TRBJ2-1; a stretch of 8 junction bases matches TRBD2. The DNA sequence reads TGTGCCAGCAGCCCTGGACTAGCAGGTGAGCAGTTCTTC. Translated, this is CASSPGLAGEQFF.